This TCR beta chain was recorded in a study of T-cell memory formation after mild COVID-19. General study results and limits: Clones that shrank (day 15 to 85) were balanced CD4/CD8, whereas later expanders leaned CD4+.

TCRdb reprocessed the 5' RACE reads via MiXCR and lists one record per CDR3 protein. The data show under 110,000 distinct CDR3 sequences, about 17% seen once. The table lists this clonotype with a few counts. What it recognizes is unknown. J gave up 1 base and V 6 bases, and 6 bases lay outside the gene matches. The CDR3 length is 17 residues. Germline V CDR1 and CDR2: SGDLS, YYNGEE. The chain joins TRBV9 to TRBJ2-2; 13 nucleotides line up with TRBD2. The origin of this receptor is an adult woman who had mild COVID-19 (a few samples of this study predate the infection). Cell type and time point are not known. Sequences were obtained from PBMCs or a T cell subset sorted from them (not recorded which). The CDR3 reads CASTDGLAGENTGELFF. DNA for the CDR3: TGTGCCAGCACCGACGGACTAGCGGGAGAGAACACCGGGGAGCTGTTTTTT.